This T cell receptor beta chain was obtained from a study of T cells in Graves' hyperthyroidism and ophthalmopathy. Whole-study context: Peripheral blood was drawn at first diagnosis, prior to all treatment.

This CDR3 is 18 amino acids long. V was shortened by 3 bases and J by 4 bases, with 25 bases between the two germline ends. CDR1 and CDR2 from the germline V gene are MNHEY and SMNVEV (reference sequence). The diagnostic basis comprised clinical symptoms, serum thyroxine and TRAb, thyroid ultrasound and orbital computed tomography. It was RNA transcripts that yielded the amplified TCR beta CDR3 regions. HTBI primers were used for first-round RT-PCR of the TCR CDR3. TCRdb analysed the multiplex PCR reads with MiXCR anew, one entry per CDR3 protein. Of about 770,000 distinct CDR3 sequences in the sample, roughly 20% are singletons; the top ten hold about a sixth.

Material for sequencing was blood. The V and J genes are TRBV27 and TRBJ2-7; D tentatively fits TRBD1 or TRBD2 (6 bases each). The TCR was taken from a woman aged 50 to 60 with Graves' hyperthyroidism that later progressed to Graves' ophthalmopathy. The CDR3 DNA follows: TGTGCCAGCAGTTTTGGGGCTAGGGGGGAAAAATTTCAATACGAGCAGTACTTC. Translating it yields CASSFGARGEKFQYEQYF.